This is a list of T cell receptor beta chains from one sample in a study of shared clonotypes between healthy human individuals. Method: immunoSEQ multiplex PCR; TCRdb's copy keeps in-frame clones and lacks some. The table lists hundreds of thousands of clones, 96% of them singletons. The specimen was memory CD8+ T cells sorted from blood. These receptors all stem from a man aged 25-45 years in good health. Both conserved end residues are part of each CDR3. Each record gives: V gene, CDR3 protein.

>TRBV6-5
CASSYSGLGYTF
>TRBV6-4
CASSDGAGNEQFF
>TRBV5-6
CASSLAETGEGGYTF
>TRBV2
CASSDPVRESGNTIYF
>TRBV28
CASSLIGLAGVGEQFF
>TRBV7-9
CASSLRLDSYGQYF
>TRBV10-3
CATKDRATEAFF
>TRBV18
CASSPRAGMTYEQYF
>TRBV29-1
CSVVRGFRNNEQFF
>TRBV29-1
CSVYRFTYEQYF
>TRBV4-2
CASSYGTGGVYGYTF
>TRBV29-1
CSVEVPAWTATYEQYF
>TRBV14
CASSQDPGQGQYF
>TRBV5-1
CASSVPGLAGVETQYF
>TRBV10-3
CAMGLDEQFF
>TRBV7-3
CASSLIGGYEQYF
>TRBV19
CASGGTLAKNIQYF
>TRBV6-4
CASSDSKWGPRHNQPQHF
>TRBV5-1
CASSLTTNTGELFF
>TRBV27
CASSRNRERGYTF
>TRBV2
CASQDRAWGQPQHF
>TRBV7-2
CASSLARGYNEQFF
>TRBV30
CAWNLHGRETTDTQYF
>TRBV9
CASSVGLAYEQYF
>TRBV28
CASSPGGRSNQPQHF
>TRBV2
CASKKGSYEQYF
>TRBV18
CASSRGLITDTQYF
>TRBV5-6
CASSFLAGADEQYF
>TRBV6-5
CASSRDSRYQPQHF
>TRBV19
CASSIGSSGANVLTF
>TRBV7-9
CASSSTTAEFYNEQFF
>TRBV25-1
CASTGCDQPQHF
>TRBV6-1
CASGEVGDTEAFF
>TRBV10-3
CAISESTGGNQPQHF
>TRBV30
CAWSVRTGVNTGELFF
>TRBV7-9
CASSPTSSENQYF
>TRBV11-2
CASSLMTDTQYF
>TRBV9
CASSLSGSVTQYF
>TRBV2
CASKKPGQGSEKLFF
>TRBV6-5
CASRQGMNYGYTF
>TRBV5-1
CASSPAGRGGYEQYF
>TRBV25-1
CASSGSAELTDTQYF
>TRBV2
CASSERGLVNEQYF
>TRBV6-1
CASSVGTGRYDEQYF
>TRBV5-4
CASSFGPEYNEQFF